Listed here are 26 T cell receptor beta chains from one sample, sequenced in a study of T cell responses to AZD1222 COVID-19 vaccine. Only in-frame clones appear in the TCRdb table, and some are missing; sequencing was by immunoSEQ multiplex PCR. The sample has tens of thousands of clones, 75% to 95% seen once. This specimen consisted of peripheral blood, obtained 28 days after the second dose of the MenACWY control vaccine. These receptor sequences come from an adult who received the MenACWY meningococcal vaccine as a control.

The V and J genes are TRBV6-5 and TRBJ2-4; D call uncertain. V was pared by 0 bases and J by 8 bases, with 11 bases between. Germline assignment: CDR1 MNHEY and CDR2 SVGAGI. The CDR3 sequence is 14 residues long. The CDR3 nucleotides read TGTGCCAGCAGTTACTCTAGTGCCTCGGACATTCAGTACTTC. Amino acid sequence: CASSYSSASDIQYF.

The chain uses TRBV18 and TRBJ2-2; D may match TRBD1 or TRBD2 (5 bases each). The CDR3 runs 14 residues. Germline V gene data show CDR1 as KGHSH and CDR2 as LQKENI. The germline V and J ends were trimmed by 6 bases and 3 bases, with 11 bases remaining between them. CDR3 bases: TGTGCCAGCTCCCCGGGACCACACACCGGGGAGCTGTTTTTT. As protein: CASSPGPHTGELFF.

V is TRBV6-5 and J is TRBJ2-1, with D maybe TRBD2 (5 bases). The CDR3 extends over 12 amino acids. Germline V gene lookup returns CDR1 MNHEY and CDR2 SVGAGI. V was trimmed by 6 bases and J by 8 bases, leaving 11 bases between them. CDR3 amino acids: CASSRGLDEQFF. As DNA, the CDR3 is TGTGCCAGCAGCCGGGGTCTCGATGAGCAGTTCTTC.

The DNA for the CDR3 is TGTGCCAGCAGCGTGGGAGTAGAGACCCAGTACTTC. Protein: CASSVGVETQYF. This sequence joins TRBV2 and TRBJ2-5; a possible D gene is TRBD2 (5 bases). This CDR3 is 12 amino acids long. V shed 6 bases and J shed 4 bases, with 9 bases lying between them. CDR1 is SNHLY and CDR2 is FYNNEI in the germline V gene.

This sequence joins TRBV2 and TRBJ2-1, with 7 bases that match TRBD2. Looked up from germline, CDR1 is SNHLY and CDR2 is FYNNEI. Trimming took 8 bases from V and 10 from J; bases not matched to a gene: 14. This CDR3 region has 14 residues. CDR3 nucleotide sequence: TGTGCCAGCTTGCCTAGCGGAGCTATTAGCGAGCAGTTCTTC. Its translation is CASLPSGAISEQFF. Full variable domain (outside the CDR3, taken from reference TRBV2 and TRBJ2-1): EPEVTQTPSHQVTQMGQEVILRCVPISNHLYFYWYRQILGQKVEFLVSFYNNEISEKSEIFDDQFSVERPDGSNFTLKIRSTKLEDSAMYFCASLPSGAISEQFFGPGTRLTVL.

The chain uses TRBV7-2 and TRBJ1-2; 8 bases line up with TRBD1. The V gene's germline CDR1 is SGHTA and CDR2 FQGNSA. The trim removed 8 bases at V and 6 bases at J, leaving 8 bases unmatched. This CDR3 is 13 amino acids long. The CDR3 loop is CASRRMTGDGYTF. CDR3 nucleotides: TGTGCCAGCCGAAGGATGACAGGGGATGGCTACACCTTC.

V is TRBV28 and J is TRBJ1-5; D gene uncertain. V was trimmed by 6 bases and J by 7 bases, leaving 13 bases between them. This CDR3 contains 13 residues. Germline CDR1 reads MDHEN; CDR2 reads SYDVKM. The CDR3 DNA is TGTGCCAGCAGCTCAGAGCCTAGGCAGCCCCAGCATTTT. Encoded protein: CASSSEPRQPQHF.

The chain carries TRBV5-1 and TRBJ2-7, with 10 bases matching TRBD2. The CDR3 totals 14 residues. V lost 4 bases, J lost 3 bases, and 4 bases stayed unmatched. CDR1 SGHRS and CDR2 YFSETQ come from the germline V gene. The DNA for the CDR3 is TGCGCCAGCAGCCAAGCTAGCGGGGGCTACGAGCAGTACTTC. This encodes CASSQASGGYEQYF.

Written as DNA, the CDR3 is TGTGCCAGCAGTGAAGCTCGGACCGGTGGGGGTGAGCAGTTCTTC. It codes for CASSEARTGGGEQFF. The V call is TRBV2, the J call TRBJ2-1; D could derive from TRBD1 or TRBD2 (5 bases each). Germline V gives CDR1 SNHLY, CDR2 FYNNEI. The CDR3 sequence is 15 residues long. The V end was cut by 0 bases, the J end by 9 bases, with 15 bases between.

Comments on this clone: At one end, the junction sequence differs from germline, possibly due to a read error. The gene calls are TRBV20-1 and TRBJ2-2; 8 nucleotides align to TRBD2. This CDR3 has 13 amino acids. CDR1 is DFQATT and CDR2 is SNEGSKA in the germline V gene (reference sequence). The CDR3: CSASSGNAGELFF. The CDR3 DNA sequence: TGCAGTGCTAGTAGCGGGAACGCCGGGGAGCTGTTTTTT.

The chain combines TRBV30 with TRBJ1-6; no firm D call. The V gene's germline CDR1 is GTSNPN and CDR2 SVGIG (reference sequence). The CDR3 is 14 residues long. The V end lost 2 bases, the J end lost 8 bases, and 13 bases lay between the germline ends. CDR3 DNA: TGTGCCTGGAGTCTTCTTTTTGGGGATTCACCCCTCCACTTT. This encodes CAWSLLFGDSPLHF.

The chain recombines TRBV5-1 with TRBJ1-4; the D gene is possibly TRBD1 (5 bases). Germline-derived CDR1 and CDR2 are SGHRS and YFSETQ. CDR3 length equals 17 residues. The V gene lost 2 bases and the J gene lost 0 bases, with 14 bases spanning the gap. CDR3 bases: TGCGCCAGCAGCTTATCCCAGGGTGTTGCAACTAATGAAAAACTGTTTTTT. Amino acids: CASSLSQGVATNEKLFF.

The V gene is TRBV18, the J gene TRBJ2-7; perhaps TRBD2 as D (5 bases). CDR3 length: 16 residues. Per germline, CDR1 KGHSH and CDR2 LQKENI. The V and J ends lost 3 bases and 4 bases respectively, with 19 bases between them. CDR3 region: CASSPYSSGIGYEQYF. In nucleotides, the CDR3 is TGTGCCAGCTCACCTTACTCCTCGGGGATAGGGTACGAGCAGTACTTC.

The chain combines TRBV7-9 with TRBJ1-1; D is unresolved. Trimming took 4 bases from V and 1 from J, leaving 10 bases between them. There are 14 residues in the CDR3. Germline CDR1 and CDR2: SEHNR and FQNEAQ (reference sequence). CDR3 coding DNA: TGTGCCAGCAGCTCCAGCACAGAGAACACTGAAGCTTTCTTT. It is translated as CASSSSTENTEAFF.

The chain carries TRBV28 and TRBJ2-7; TRBD2 matches at 7 bases. The length of the CDR3 is 14 residues. CDR1 MDHEN and CDR2 SYDVKM come from the germline V gene. V was pared by 3 bases and J by 7 bases, with 9 bases of the junction left unmatched. The CDR3 loop is CASSFGGRAREQYF. The CDR3 DNA is TGTGCCAGCAGTTTCGGTGGGAGGGCCCGGGAGCAGTACTTC. The full variable domain, in which reference TRBV28 and TRBJ2-7 provide the parts outside the CDR3, is DVKVTQSSRYLVKRTGEKVFLECVQDMDHENMFWYRQDPGLGLRLIYFSYDVKMKEKGDIPEGYSVSREKKERFSLILESASTNQTSMYLCASSFGGRAREQYFGPGTRLTVT.

In its sample, this clone was seen once. The V gene is TRBV4-1, the J gene TRBJ1-1; D gene unclear. Germline loops: CDR1 MGHRA, CDR2 YSYEKL. The CDR3 extends over 15 amino acids. Trimming cost V 4 bases and J 3 bases, with 15 bases left between them. CDR3 sequence: CASSPRANGDTEAFF. The DNA for the CDR3 is TGCGCCAGCAGCCCCCGGGCCAACGGGGACACTGAAGCTTTCTTT.

This rearrangement joins TRBV7-2 to TRBJ1-4; 9 positions match TRBD1. Germline trimming cut 5 bases from V and 5 bases from J; bases unmatched to any gene: 6. Germline loops: CDR1 SGHTA, CDR2 FQGNSA. The CDR3 covers 15 residues. The CDR3 DNA reads as TGTGCCAGCAGCCCCGCCGGGACAGGGAATGAAAAACTGTTTTTT. Translated, it gives CASSPAGTGNEKLFF.

The V and J genes are TRBV28 and TRBJ2-7; 8 positions agree with TRBD2. The CDR3 is made up of 14 amino acids. The junction had 10 bases not matched to a gene; V was cut back by 3 bases and J by 9 bases. Per the germline V gene, CDR1 is MDHEN and CDR2 is SYDVKM. CDR3 nucleotide sequence: TGTGCCAGCAGTTTGTCCCATACTAGCGGCGGGCAGTACTTC. Protein product: CASSLSHTSGGQYF.

The V gene is TRBV12-3 or TRBV12-4, the J gene TRBJ2-7; tentatively, D is TRBD1 (5 bases). Trimming removed 4 bases from V and 5 bases from J, with 12 bases in between. This CDR3 has 13 residues. CDR3 amino acids: CASSYQGFNEQYF. The CDR3 bases are TGTGCCAGCAGTTATCAGGGCTTCAACGAGCAGTACTTC.

The chain uses TRBV3-1 (or the pseudogene TRBV3-2) and TRBJ1-1; 9 bases match TRBD1. The germline V gene has CDR1 LGHDT and CDR2 YNNKEL (reference sequence). The CDR3 spans 15 residues. V gave up 5 bases and J gave up 2 bases; unmatched junction bases: 6. DNA of the CDR3: TGTGCCAGCAGCACCGAGGGACAGGGAAACACTGAAGCTTTCTTT. Translation gives CASSTEGQGNTEAFF.

This clone occurred once. The V and J genes are TRBV7-2 and TRBJ2-7, with a tentative D call TRBD1 (5 bases). V gave up 3 bases and J gave up 2 bases, with 11 bases separating them. Looked up from germline, CDR1 is SGHTA and CDR2 is FQGNSA. The CDR3 loop spans 14 amino acids. The CDR3 is CASSFQGLAYEQYF. In DNA form, the CDR3 reads TGTGCCAGCAGCTTCCAGGGTTTGGCCTACGAGCAGTACTTC.

The CDR3 DNA is TGTGCCAGCGGGGAACTTCCTTCGGGCTACACCTTC. It yields the protein CASGELPSGYTF. The V call is TRBV27, the J call TRBJ1-2, with D uncertain. V was trimmed by 8 bases and J by 8 bases, leaving 15 bases between them. Looked up from germline, CDR1 is MNHEY and CDR2 is SMNVEV (reference sequence). This CDR3 has 12 amino acids.

The chain couples TRBV5-6 to TRBJ1-1; D gene ambiguous. Trimming stripped 4 bases from V and 0 bases from J, with 10 bases between. The length of the CDR3 is 14 residues. The V gene's germline CDR1 is SGHDT and CDR2 YYEEEE. The CDR3 is CASSRPEVNTEAFF. The CDR3 bases are TGTGCCAGCAGCCGGCCTGAGGTGAACACTGAAGCTTTCTTT.

V and J are TRBV11-2 and TRBJ1-1; D is unclear. This CDR3 contains 15 residues. V dropped 8 bases and J dropped 5 bases, with 21 bases sitting between them. The germline V gene encodes CDR1 SGHAT and CDR2 FQNNGV. Here the CDR3 reads CASRRPGVGRTEAFF. The CDR3 nucleotides read TGTGCCAGCCGACGCCCCGGGGTGGGAAGGACTGAAGCTTTCTTT.

The chain is built from TRBV11-2 and TRBJ2-7; D ambiguous. This CDR3 spans 15 amino acids. The V end lost 6 bases, the J end lost 0 bases, and 15 bases lay between the germline ends. Germline lookup yields CDR1 SGHAT and CDR2 FQNNGV. CDR3 protein: CASRRVGDYSYEQYF. The CDR3 DNA reads as TGTGCCAGCAGAAGGGTGGGCGATTACTCCTACGAGCAGTACTTC.

The chain carries TRBV19 and TRBJ1-5, with 7 bases lining up with TRBD1. In germline, CDR1 is LNHDA, CDR2 SQIVND (reference sequence). V dropped 6 bases and J dropped 5; count of bases not matched to a gene: 7. The CDR3 is 14 amino acids. Here the CDR3 DNA reads TGTGCCAGTAGCCACAGGGGTAGGGATCAGCCCCAGCATTTT. Its translation is CASSHRGRDQPQHF.